These 10 T cell receptor beta chains share one sample of origin, sequenced in a study of CD8 T cells in Susac syndrome (dated 2019 in TCRdb). Library construction relied on the immunoSEQ multiplex PCR assay. RNA was extracted using the RNeasy kit, and roughly 0.5 to 1 ug of the RNA was reverse transcribed with random hexamers. TCRdb handled the public reads itself, with Q25 trimming in fastp and clone calling in MiXCR, and kept productive beta chains. Entries that share a CDR3 protein sequence are merged under the most common genes and DNA. In this sample the table shows over 100,000 distinct CDR3 sequences, roughly 90% of which occur a single time. The top ten clonotypes cover approximately 0.11% of the sample. The sample comprised CD8+ T cells from PBMCs. All receptors derive from a human donor in good health.

The chain joins TRBV20-1 to TRBJ2-1; 13 nucleotides align to TRBD2. Germline values: CDR1 DFQATT, CDR2 SNEGSKA (reference sequence). CDR3 length: 19 amino acids. Trimming took 3 bases from V and 0 from J; bases not matched to a gene: 11. CDR3 protein: CSASGGLAGIGISYNEQFF. The CDR3 bases are TGCAGTGCTAGTGGGGGACTAGCGGGAATAGGGATCTCCTACAATGAGCAGTTCTTC.

The chain recombines TRBV6-2 or TRBV6-3 with TRBJ2-3; 7 bases line up with TRBD2. CDR3 size: 16 residues. V was clipped by 7 bases and J by 0 bases; unmatched bases: 10. Germline assignment: CDR1 MNHEY and CDR2 SVGEGT. CDR3 region: CASTNRLALSTDTQYF. Written as DNA, the CDR3 is TGTGCCAGCACCAACCGACTAGCTTTAAGCACAGATACGCAGTATTTT.

The V gene is TRBV5-6, the J gene TRBJ1-1; no clear D. The CDR3 contains 12 residues. The germline V and J ends were trimmed by 10 bases and 4 bases, with 14 bases remaining between them. Germline CDR1 reads SGHDT; CDR2 reads YYEEEE. The CDR3 nucleotides are TGTGCCGGCCAACGGGGTAGCACTGAAGCTTTCTTT. It encodes CAGQRGSTEAFF.

The chain has TRBV19 and TRBJ2-7, with D unresolved. Germline-derived CDR1 and CDR2 are LNHDA and SQIVND (reference sequence). V lost 2 bases, J lost 5 bases, and 19 bases lay in between. CDR3 length: 16 residues. The DNA for the CDR3 is TGTGCCAGTAGTATACCGGGTGGAAACTCCGCGGACGAGCAGTACTTC. Translated, it gives CASSIPGGNSADEQYF. Complete variable domain (other parts from reference TRBV19 and TRBJ2-7): DGGITQSPKYLFRKEGQNVTLSCEQNLNHDAMYWYRQDPGQGLRLIYYSQIVNDFQKGDIAEGYSVSREKKESFPLTVTSAQKNPTAFYLCASSIPGGNSADEQYFGPGTRLTVT.

The chain combines TRBV6-2 or TRBV6-3 with TRBJ2-3; D remains unclear. Germline V lookup: CDR1 MNHEY, CDR2 SVGEGT. Deletions cut 6 bases from V and 6 bases from J, with 19 bases between. There are 15 residues in the CDR3. Here the CDR3 DNA reads TGTGCCAGCAGCCCCGGTGGGGTAGAGGCGGATACGCAGTATTTT. Protein product: CASSPGGVEADTQYF.

J is TRBJ1-2 and V is TRBV29-1; no clear D. This CDR3 contains 12 residues. Trimming took off 6 bases at V and 8 bases at J, with 16 bases between the two ends. Germline CDR1 and CDR2: SQVTM and ANQGSEA. The CDR3 loop reads CSVYGVPGGYTF. The CDR3 DNA reads as TGCAGCGTGTATGGGGTCCCGGGCGGCTACACCTTC.

This sequence joins TRBV7-8 and TRBJ2-1, with a tentative D call TRBD2 (6 bases). The CDR3 is made up of 16 amino acids. Germline assignment: CDR1 SGHVS and CDR2 FQNEAQ. The V end lost 2 bases, the J end lost 4 bases, and 15 bases lay between the germline ends. The CDR3 sequence is CASSLLTASVYNEQFF. DNA of the CDR3: TGTGCCAGCAGCTTATTGACGGCTAGCGTATACAATGAGCAGTTCTTC.

A remark on this clonotype: Compared with germline, one end of the junction differs, possibly owing to a read error. V and J are TRBV29-1 and TRBJ2-2; TRBD2 matches at 10 bases. CDR1 SQVTM and CDR2 ANQGSEA come from the germline V gene. CDR3 size: 15 residues. Here the CDR3 reads CSASSGTSATEELFF. The CDR3 nucleotides are TGCAGCGCCTCCTCCGGGACTAGCGCTACCGAGGAGCTGTTTTTT.

This clonotype has a handful of counts. The CDR3 loop is CASSQGLEIYEQYF. CDR3 sequence (DNA): TGTGCCAGCAGCCAAGGGTTAGAAATCTACGAGCAGTACTTC. The gene calls are TRBV14 and TRBJ2-7; D gene uncertain. Germline V gene lookup returns CDR1 SGHDN and CDR2 FVKESK. This CDR3 region has 14 residues. Between the trimmed V and J ends, which lost 1 base and 3 bases, there was a span of 10 bases.

V gene TRBV19 combines with J gene TRBJ1-1; maybe TRBD1 (5 bases). The germline gives CDR1 LNHDA, CDR2 SQIVND (reference sequence). This CDR3 comprises 14 residues. Trimming left V 5 bases short and J 5 bases short, with 15 bases between. For the CDR3, the DNA is TGTGCCAGTAGTGGTAGGGACCTCCGAACTGAAGCTTTCTTT. It codes for CASSGRDLRTEAFF.